One sample yielded the 31 T cell receptor beta chains listed below, sequenced in a study of T cell changes during pregnancy in multiple sclerosis. Measured with immunoSEQ multiplex PCR; TCRdb has only the in-frame clones, and not every one. The sample contains 60,000 to 85,000 clones, 91% of which appear only once. Specimen: peripheral blood, collected in the second trimester of pregnancy. The receptors derive from a female donor with multiple sclerosis, enrolled in a pregnancy study.

V usage is TRBV11-2 and J usage is TRBJ1-3, with unresolved D. Per the germline V gene, CDR1 is SGHAT and CDR2 is FQNNGV. This CDR3 spans 15 amino acids. The germline V and J ends were trimmed by 8 bases and 4 bases, with 18 bases remaining between them. DNA of the CDR3: TGTGCCAGCGGCCTAGGGAGTCTAGACGGAAACACCATATATTTT. Its translation: CASGLGSLDGNTIYF.

The CDR3 here is CASSLSGTRVFSEQFF. In nucleotides, the CDR3 is TGTGCCAGCAGCTTGTCCGGGACTAGGGTATTTAGTGAGCAGTTCTTC. This chain links TRBV11-2 with TRBJ2-1, with 8 bases matching TRBD2. Germline-derived CDR1 and CDR2 are SGHAT and FQNNGV. The CDR3 is made up of 16 amino acids. Unmatched junction bases numbered 13, after V lost 3 bases and J lost 9 bases.

The chain employs TRBV6-6 and TRBJ2-1; 8 bases are a match to TRBD2. Germline lookup yields CDR1 MNHNY and CDR2 SVGAGI (reference sequence). The V gene end was trimmed by 5 bases and the J gene end by 4 bases; junction bases not matched to a gene: 10. This CDR3 spans 16 amino acids. CDR3 protein: CASSQKTSGRYNEQFF. The CDR3 DNA is TGTGCCAGCAGTCAGAAAACTAGCGGACGATACAATGAGCAGTTCTTC.

By proportion, this clone is medium-sized. V and J are TRBV30 and TRBJ2-2; possible D gene TRBD2, 6 bases. The germline gives CDR1 GTSNPN, CDR2 SVGIG (reference sequence). Between the trimmed V and J ends, which lost 1 base and 6 bases, there was a span of 15 bases. The CDR3 totals 15 residues. The CDR3, as DNA: TGTGCCTGGAGTGGAGAAGGGTGGGACTCCGGGGAGCTGTTTTTT. It is translated as CAWSGEGWDSGELFF.

This clone was observed a single time. This chain connects TRBV5-1 to TRBJ2-3; D is possibly TRBD2 (6 bases). This CDR3 spans 14 amino acids. The germline V and J ends were trimmed by 9 bases and 5 bases, with 19 bases remaining between them. Looked up from germline, CDR1 is SGHRS and CDR2 is YFSETQ. This chain's CDR3 is CATGPGGVEDTQYF. The CDR3 DNA is TGCGCCACCGGGCCCGGAGGGGTGGAAGATACGCAGTATTTT.

This clone has a single count. The J gene is TRBJ2-7, the V gene TRBV5-6, with D unresolved. Trimming took off 0 bases at V and 0 bases at J, with 7 bases between the two ends. The CDR3 is made up of 14 amino acids. Germline-derived CDR1 and CDR2 are SGHDT and YYEEEE. The CDR3 nucleotides read TGTGCCAGCAGCTTGGACTGGAGCTCCTACGAGCAGTACTTC. It specifies CASSLDWSSYEQYF.

The chain has TRBV7-2 and TRBJ2-5, with D possibly being TRBD2 (6 bases). The V and J ends lost 5 bases and 1 base respectively, with 11 bases between them. The CDR3 spans 14 residues. CDR1 is SGHTA and CDR2 is FQGNSA in the germline V gene. Written as DNA, the CDR3 is TGTGCCAGCAGCGTCACTAGCACCCAAGAGACCCAGTACTTC. It translates to CASSVTSTQETQYF.

The chain is built from TRBV7-7 and TRBJ2-5; TRBD1 is a possible D gene (5 bases). Germline loops: CDR1 SSHAT, CDR2 FNYEAQ (reference sequence). This CDR3 is built from 14 residues. V lost 6 bases, J lost 5 bases, and 16 bases lay in between. In DNA form, the CDR3 reads TGTGCCAGCAGACAACAGGAGTCAGGGGAGACCCAGTACTTC. Its protein product is CASRQQESGETQYF.

The chain links TRBV19 to TRBJ2-1; TRBD2 aligns across 9 bases. This CDR3 is built from 15 residues. Germline V lookup: CDR1 LNHDA, CDR2 SQIVND (reference sequence). Trimming at V came to 7 bases and at J to 8 bases, leaving 12 bases not matched to a gene. The CDR3, as DNA: TGTGCCAGTAACCCCGGGACTAGCCCTGGCTATGAGCAGTTCTTC. Protein product: CASNPGTSPGYEQFF.

The chain uses TRBV6-4 and TRBJ1-1; D perhaps matches TRBD1 (5 bases). There are 17 residues in the CDR3. Trimming shortened V by 3 bases and J by 0 bases, and 17 bases separated the two germline ends. The germline V gene has CDR1 MRHNA and CDR2 SNTAGT. CDR3: CASSENPGILMNTEAFF. The CDR3 coding sequence is TGTGCCAGCAGTGAAAACCCAGGGATTCTCATGAACACTGAAGCTTTCTTT.

V usage is TRBV13 and J usage is TRBJ1-1, with 7 positions matching TRBD1. Germline trimming cut 4 bases from V and 5 bases from J; bases unmatched to any gene: 16. The CDR3 consists of 17 residues. Germline V gene data show CDR1 as PRHDT and CDR2 as FYEKMQ (reference sequence). CDR3 bases: TGTGCCAGCAGCTCAAGTTCGGGGGACTTCAGGGGGACTGAAGCTTTCTTT. Translated: CASSSSSGDFRGTEAFF.

This sequence joins TRBV25-1 and TRBJ1-2; a possible D gene is TRBD1 (6 bases). The germline V gene has CDR1 MGHDK and CDR2 SYGVNS. The V and J ends lost 0 bases and 8 bases respectively, with 13 bases between them. There are 14 residues in the CDR3. CDR3 bases: TGTGCCAGCAGTGAATATCTTGGGGGCTACGGCTACACCTTC. It specifies CASSEYLGGYGYTF.

The chain employs TRBV2 and TRBJ1-6, with 10 bases aligning to TRBD1. Germline-derived CDR1 and CDR2 are SNHLY and FYNNEI. The length of the CDR3 is 15 residues. Trimming took 6 bases from V and 8 from J; bases not matched to a gene: 7. CDR3 residues: CASSEAGTGDSPLHF. The CDR3 bases are TGTGCCAGCAGCGAGGCTGGGACAGGGGATTCACCCCTCCACTTT. The full variable domain, rest sourced from reference TRBV2 and TRBJ1-6, is EPEVTQTPSHQVTQMGQEVILRCVPISNHLYFYWYRQILGQKVEFLVSFYNNEISEKSEIFDDQFSVERPDGSNFTLKIRSTKLEDSAMYFCASSEAGTGDSPLHFGNGTRLTVT.

This rearrangement joins TRBV5-8 to TRBJ1-1; D not certain. The germline V gene has CDR1 SGHTS and CDR2 YDEGEE. Deletions cut 5 bases from V and 1 base from J, with 9 bases between. This CDR3 comprises 13 residues. CDR3 coding DNA: TGTGCCAGCAGTCCGGACTGGAACACTGAAGCTTTCTTT. Its protein product is CASSPDWNTEAFF.

The CDR3 DNA follows: TGTGCCAGCAGTTTTCTGCCGGGAGGAGGCGAGCAGTACTTC. Protein product: CASSFLPGGGEQYF. The V gene is TRBV27, the J gene TRBJ2-7, with TRBD2 identical over 7 bases. V dropped 3 bases and J dropped 6; count of bases not matched to a gene: 8. Germline V gene lookup returns CDR1 MNHEY and CDR2 SMNVEV (reference sequence). This CDR3 is 14 amino acids long.

The chain combines TRBV7-9 with TRBJ2-3, with D possibly TRBD2 on 6 matching bases. Germline V gene sequence: CDR1 SEHNR, CDR2 FQNEAQ (reference sequence). The CDR3 contains 18 residues. V was shortened by 4 bases and J by 2 bases, with 22 bases between the two germline ends. CDR3 nucleotides: TGTGCCAGCAGCTCCCGCATTGGAGGGCACCAGTCCACAGATACGCAGTATTTT. Translation: CASSSRIGGHQSTDTQYF.

The rearrangement joins TRBV19 to TRBJ2-1; tentatively, D is TRBD1 (6 bases). The V and J ends lost 3 bases and 4 bases respectively, with 10 bases between them. CDR3 size: 14 residues. Germline V gives CDR1 LNHDA, CDR2 SQIVND (reference sequence). Here the CDR3 DNA reads TGTGCCAGTAGTATGGGACACTTGTACAATGAGCAGTTCTTC. Protein: CASSMGHLYNEQFF.

CDR3: CAIRRQGRGEQYF. CDR3 coding DNA: TGTGCCATCAGGCGACAGGGGCGGGGGGAGCAGTACTTC. The chain recombines TRBV10-3 with TRBJ2-7, with D possibly matching TRBD1 (8 bases). The ends were cut back, 6 bases at V and 7 bases at J, with 16 bases in the middle. The germline V gene encodes CDR1 ENHRY and CDR2 SYGVKD. This CDR3 contains 13 residues.

This sequence joins TRBV6-5 and TRBJ1-1, with a tentative D call TRBD1 (5 bases). Deletions cut 4 bases from V and 4 bases from J, with 16 bases between. The CDR3 spans 15 residues. In germline, CDR1 is MNHEY, CDR2 SVGAGI. CDR3 amino acids: CASSSLSGGGTEAFF. The CDR3 DNA is TGTGCCAGCAGTTCCCTTAGTGGGGGGGGCACTGAAGCTTTCTTT.

This sequence joins TRBV7-6 and TRBJ1-1; D is unresolved. Trimming removed 1 base at V and 1 base at J, with 13 bases between. This CDR3 is 16 amino acids long. Germline CDR1 and CDR2: SGHVS and FNYEAQ. CDR3 in amino acids: CASSLGLRHGNTEAFF. For the CDR3, the DNA is TGTGCCAGCAGCTTAGGATTAAGACACGGGAACACTGAAGCTTTCTTT.

The chain is built from TRBV5-6 and TRBJ1-1; 8 nucleotides align to TRBD1. Trimming cost V 0 bases and J 1 base; bases outside gene matches: 2. Germline V gene lookup returns CDR1 SGHDT and CDR2 YYEEEE. The CDR3 sequence is 15 residues long. The CDR3 loop is CASSLGQGANTEAFF. The CDR3 coding sequence is TGTGCCAGCAGCTTGGGCCAGGGGGCGAACACTGAAGCTTTCTTT.

The chain has TRBV6-1 and TRBJ1-1, with D possibly being TRBD1 (5 bases). The length of the CDR3 is 14 residues. V lost 6 bases, J lost 5 bases, and 16 bases lay in between. CDR1 is MNHNS and CDR2 is SASEGT in the germline V gene. This CDR3 is CASSPLGEETEAFF. As DNA, the CDR3 is TGTGCCAGCAGCCCCCTAGGGGAAGAGACTGAAGCTTTCTTT.

The chain links TRBV18 to TRBJ1-2, with 9 bases matching TRBD1. The germline CDR1 and CDR2 sequences are KGHSH and LQKENI. The CDR3 has 16 amino acids. The V segment lost 2 bases and the J segment 5 bases; nucleotides outside the gene matches: 9. As DNA, the CDR3 is TGTGCCAGCTCACCATGGACGGGACAGGGCCAATATGGCTACACCTTC. This encodes CASSPWTGQGQYGYTF.

V gene TRBV18 combines with J gene TRBJ1-1; the match to TRBD1 covers 7 bases. With 3 bases clipped from V and 8 bases from J, the junction kept 9 bases outside the gene matches. Looked up from germline, CDR1 is KGHSH and CDR2 is LQKENI. The CDR3 is 14 amino acids. The DNA for the CDR3 is TGTGCCAGCTCACCGGGGCAGGGGGGCCAGGAAGCTTTCTTT. Its protein product is CASSPGQGGQEAFF.

This clone was detected only once. The V and J genes are TRBV4-3 and TRBJ1-3; D is ambiguous. The length of the CDR3 is 15 residues. V lost 4 bases, J lost 2 bases, and 12 bases lay in between. From germline, CDR1 is LGHNA and CDR2 YSLEER. The CDR3 loop is CASSRGGGPGNTIYF. The CDR3 region has the DNA TGCGCCAGCAGCCGCGGCGGAGGGCCTGGAAACACCATATATTTT.

The chain links TRBV7-7 to TRBJ2-1; 8 bases match TRBD2. The germline V gene has CDR1 SSHAT and CDR2 FNYEAQ (reference sequence). V lost 4 bases and J lost 2; bases outside the gene matches: 4. The CDR3 has 15 amino acids. CDR3 sequence (DNA): TGTGCCAGCAGCTCAACTAGCGGCGCCTACAATGAGCAGTTCTTC. This sequence encodes CASSSTSGAYNEQFF.

This chain joins TRBV7-9 and TRBJ2-5, with TRBD2 as a possible D gene (5 bases). Germline V gene data show CDR1 as SEHNR and CDR2 as FQNEAQ (reference sequence). CDR3 length: 15 amino acids. V gave up 1 base and J gave up 2 bases, with 11 bases separating them. CDR3 nucleotides: TGTGCCAGCAGCTTAGTGGGAGACTCTCAAGAGACCCAGTACTTC. This translates into CASSLVGDSQETQYF.

J is TRBJ2-7 and V is TRBV6-5, with 11 bases that match TRBD2. Trimming removed 5 bases from V and 0 bases from J; junction bases left unmatched: 3. The CDR3 is made up of 15 amino acids. CDR1 and CDR2 (germline): MNHEY, SVGAGI. CDR3 coding DNA: TGTGCCAGCAGTCAGACTAGCGGGGCCTCCTACGAGCAGTACTTC. It specifies CASSQTSGASYEQYF.

The gene calls are TRBV6-5 and TRBJ2-2, with TRBD1 matching over 9 bases. Germline CDR1 is MNHEY and CDR2 is SVGAGI. V lost 6 bases and J lost 6; bases outside the gene matches: 11. The CDR3 has 16 amino acids. The CDR3 DNA reads TGTGCCAGCAGCTACAGAAGGGACAGGGAGTCCGGGGAGCTGTTTTTT. Protein product: CASSYRRDRESGELFF.

The rearrangement uses TRBV5-1 and TRBJ1-6, with D hard to call. This CDR3 is 18 amino acids long. V was pared by 2 bases and J by 10 bases, with 25 bases between. Germline V gene sequence: CDR1 SGHRS, CDR2 YFSETQ. The CDR3 reads CASSFNSVSGYKKSPLHF. The CDR3 coding sequence is TGCGCCAGCAGCTTCAACAGCGTCTCGGGGTACAAAAAGTCACCCCTCCACTTT.

V and J are TRBV2 and TRBJ2-7, with TRBD2 as a possible D gene (5 bases). V was shortened by 9 bases and J by 6 bases, with 24 bases between the two germline ends. The CDR3 length is 15 residues. From germline, CDR1 is SNHLY and CDR2 FYNNEI. CDR3 DNA: TGTGCCAGAGGCCGGGGAGCGGTGCGGAGCTCCGAGCAGTACTTC. Amino acids: CARGRGAVRSSEQYF.